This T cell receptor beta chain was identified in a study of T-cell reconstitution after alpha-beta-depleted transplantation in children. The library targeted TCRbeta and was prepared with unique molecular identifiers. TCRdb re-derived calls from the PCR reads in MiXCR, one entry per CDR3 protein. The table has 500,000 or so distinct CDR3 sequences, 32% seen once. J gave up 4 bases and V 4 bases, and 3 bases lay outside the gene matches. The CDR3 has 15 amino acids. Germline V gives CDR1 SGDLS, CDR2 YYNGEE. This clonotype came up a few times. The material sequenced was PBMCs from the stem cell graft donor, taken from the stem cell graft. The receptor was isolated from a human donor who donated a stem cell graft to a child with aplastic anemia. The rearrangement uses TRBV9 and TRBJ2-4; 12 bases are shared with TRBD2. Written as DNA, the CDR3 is TGTGCCAGCAGCCTCGGGACTAGCGGGAAAAACATTCAGTACTTC. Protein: CASSLGTSGKNIQYF.